This entry features one TCR beta chain sequence. Its antigen is as yet unknown. This sample was included in a study of blood T cells in healthy people across ages. V was pared by 7 bases and J by 4 bases, with 17 bases between. Looked up from germline, CDR1 is MDHEN and CDR2 is SYDVKM. CDR3 size: 14 residues. Whole-study findings and limits: Estimates drawn from one million T cells were deemed to understate diversity.

Primed by a sample-barcoded 5' primer and a J-beta primer mix, a second PCR proceeded for 7 to 11 cycles. TCRdb ran MiXCR on the 5' RACE reads and lists one entry per CDR3 protein. The data hold about 720,000 distinct CDR3 sequences, with around a fifth observed a single time. Source material: blood. This TCR came from a man aged 70 or older in good health. This rearrangement joins TRBV28 to TRBJ2-7, with D perhaps being TRBD1 or TRBD2 (6 bases each). CDR3 DNA: TGTGCCAGCAACCTGGACGGAGGGGGTTACGAGCAGTACTTC. As protein: CASNLDGGGYEQYF.